Listed below are T cell receptor beta chains from one sample, sequenced in a study of radiotherapy plus CTLA-4 blockade in lung cancer. Produced via immunoSEQ multiplex PCR; TCRdb's table is partial and in-frame only. The table records about 100,000 clones, roughly four fifths of them present only once. Sequenced here: peripheral blood, sampled from a patient treated with radiotherapy plus ipilimumab. All receptors derive from a human donor with non-small cell lung cancer who had stable disease on radiotherapy plus ipilimumab. The CDR3 runs from the conserved cysteine through the conserved F or W. A D gene is named only where the DNA matches it firmly. Clone size appears in some rows only: once, few, many, or a class for an expanded clone.

v_gene	abundance	d_gene	j_gene	CDR3nt	CDR3aa
TRBV13	few	TRBD1	TRBJ2-7	TGTGCCAGCAGCTTGGACAGGCCCTACGAGCAGTACTTC	CASSLDRPYEQYF
TRBV6-6	NA	NA	TRBJ2-7	TGTGCCAGCGCAATCGACAGCTCCTACGAGCAGTACTTC	CASAIDSSYEQYF
TRBV9	NA	NA	TRBJ1-4	TGTGCCAGCAGCGTGGACATTGATAATGAAAAACTGTTTTTT	CASSVDIDNEKLFF
TRBV7-6	NA	TRBD1	TRBJ2-3	TGTGCCAGCAGCTCGGGACAGAAAACAGATACGCAGTATTTT	CASSSGQKTDTQYF
TRBV13	once	NA	TRBJ1-2	TGTGCCAGCAGCTTAGTTTCCAGGGTCTATGGCTACACCTTC	CASSLVSRVYGYTF
TRBV19	NA	NA	TRBJ1-2	TGTGCCAGCAAGTCGCCGGGGGGGGCTGACTATGGCTACACCTTC	CASKSPGGADYGYTF
TRBV7-9	few	NA	TRBJ2-7	TGTGCCAGCAGCCCCGCGGGGGCCTCCTACGAGCAGTACTTC	CASSPAGASYEQYF
TRBV6-1	NA	NA	TRBJ1-3	TGTGCCAGCAGTGCCCTTACAACAGCCCGCTCTGGAAACACCATATATTTT	CASSALTTARSGNTIYF
TRBV30	NA	NA	TRBJ2-7	TGTGCCTGGAGTGTCCACAGGGCCCGAGTGATGCAGTACTTC	CAWSVHRARVMQYF
TRBV30	NA	NA	TRBJ1-5	TGTGCCTGGAGTGGGGGGGACAATCAGCCCCAGCATTTT	CAWSGGDNQPQHF
TRBV29-1	NA	NA	TRBJ1-3	TGCAGCGTTGAAACCAACGGACGGCCCTCTGGAAACACCATATATTTT	CSVETNGRPSGNTIYF
TRBV5-6	NA	NA	TRBJ1-2	TGTGCCAGCAGCTCCCCAGGAACCTATGGCTACACCTTC	CASSSPGTYGYTF
TRBV9	NA	TRBD1	TRBJ1-4	TGTGCCAGCAGCGTATTACAGGGGGCCAATGGTAATGAAAAACTGTTTTTT	CASSVLQGANGNEKLFF
TRBV28	NA	NA	TRBJ2-3	TGTGCCAGCAGTTCACCCGGGCCACCCACAGATACGCAGTATTTT	CASSSPGPPTDTQYF
TRBV28	NA	NA	TRBJ1-1	TGTGCCAGCAGTCCCCCAACCCCGCTCGAAGCTTTCTTT	CASSPPTPLEAFF
TRBV5-1	NA	NA	TRBJ1-5	TGCGCCAGCAGCTTGACGGGGGACGGCGGCAATCAGCCCCAGCATTTT	CASSLTGDGGNQPQHF
TRBV7-9	NA	NA	TRBJ2-7	TGTGCCAGCAGCCCCCCCCAGGGGGGTTACGAGCAGTACTTC	CASSPPQGGYEQYF
TRBV6-1	NA	NA	TRBJ2-7	TGTGCCACCCTGTTTACAAAGCAGTACTTC	CATLFTKQYF
TRBV7-9	once	NA	TRBJ1-4	TGTGCCAGCAGCCATAGTCCAAAATTTAGACTGTTTTTT	CASSHSPKFRLFF
TRBV19	NA	NA	TRBJ2-1	TGTGCCAGTAGTACTCGGACTGGCGAGAATGAGCAGTTCTTC	CASSTRTGENEQFF
TRBV6-5	NA	NA	TRBJ1-5	TGTGCCAGCAGGCCACAGGGTCGCAATCAGCCCCAGCATTTT	CASRPQGRNQPQHF
TRBV28	NA	TRBD1	TRBJ2-6	TGTGCCAGCAGCCCCAGGGGGCAGGGGGCCAACGTCCTGACTTTC	CASSPRGQGANVLTF
TRBV18	NA	TRBD2	TRBJ2-3	TGTGCCAGCTCACCACGTTTACGGGGGGGGACAGATACGCAGTATTTT	CASSPRLRGGTDTQYF
TRBV5-1	NA	NA	TRBJ2-1	TGCGCCAGCAGCTTGGGTCTGGGGCCCCCTTCCATTCGGAAAGGATCCTACAATGAGCAGTTCTTC	CASSLGLGPPSIRKGSYNEQFF
TRBV6-7	NA	TRBD1	TRBJ1-1	TGTGCCGAAAACAGGGGGCGGGACACTGAAGCTTTCTTT	CAENRGRDTEAFF
TRBV28	NA	NA	TRBJ2-5	TGTGCCAGCAGACCACACCGACTGTACCAAGAGACCCAGTACTTC	CASRPHRLYQETQYF